A single sample is the source of the 20 T cell receptor beta chains below, sequenced in a study of PD-1 blockade in classical Hodgkin lymphoma (dated by TCRdb to about 2020). The receptor library was made with the immunoSEQ multiplex PCR assay. TCRdb took over this immuneACCESS table, retaining in-frame rearrangements with V and J assigned. Such tables are incomplete; in checked studies, under half of the missing clones stem from an unresolved V gene, and the remainder is unexplained. A total of tens of thousands of clones appear in this sample, 65% to 85% of them only once. The ten most abundant clones make up approximately 10% of the sample. The sample's time point, from its label and the paper: cycle 1 day 1 (C1D1), immediately before nivolumab initiation. Every trial patient had relapsed following autologous stem cell transplantation, and prior brentuximab vedotin exposure was what differed among cohorts A, B and C.

The sample consisted of peripheral blood mononuclear cells (PBMCs), taken at baseline. These receptors all stem from a human donor with classical Hodgkin lymphoma.

The chain uses TRBV5-1 and TRBJ2-1, with 14 bases fitting TRBD2. Losses at the gene ends were 4 bases for V and 11 bases for J; bases not matched to a gene: 5. The CDR3 sequence is 14 residues long. From germline, CDR1 is SGHRS and CDR2 YFSETQ. This CDR3 reads CASSKGLAGAQQFF. CDR3 bases: TGCGCCAGCAGCAAGGGACTAGCGGGAGCTCAGCAGTTCTTC.

The chain carries TRBV11-3 and TRBJ1-2; no clear D gene. Trimming left V 0 bases short and J 2 bases short, with 19 bases between. Per the germline V gene, CDR1 is SGHNT and CDR2 is YENEEA. The CDR3 contains 18 residues. The CDR3 bases are TGTGCCAGCAGCTTAGATCAACCGGGTCCCGCTACAAACTATGGCTACACCTTC. Its protein product is CASSLDQPGPATNYGYTF.

The chain has TRBV9 and TRBJ2-3; D gene uncertain. CDR3 length: 15 residues. Per the germline V gene, CDR1 is SGDLS and CDR2 is YYNGEE. V lost 0 bases and J 0 bases, leaving 8 bases between the germline ends. The CDR3 loop reads CASSVGPTSTDTQYF. Written as DNA, the CDR3 is TGTGCCAGCAGCGTAGGTCCAACTAGCACAGATACGCAGTATTTT. The full variable domain, rest sourced from reference TRBV9 and TRBJ2-3, is DSGVTQTPKHLITATGQRVTLRCSPRSGDLSVYWYQQSLDQGLQFLIQYYNGEERAKGNILERFSAQQFPDLHSELNLSSLELGDSALYFCASSVGPTSTDTQYFGPGTRLTVL.

The chain carries TRBV5-1 and TRBJ2-1; D call uncertain. CDR1 and CDR2 (germline): SGHRS, YFSETQ. The length of the CDR3 is 14 residues. V was trimmed by 6 bases and J by 0 bases, leaving 10 bases between them. This CDR3 is CASTPMGSYNEQFF. CDR3 coding DNA: TGCGCCAGCACCCCTATGGGCTCCTACAATGAGCAGTTCTTC.

J is TRBJ2-3 and V is TRBV9; tentative D call: TRBD2 (5 bases). The CDR3 is made up of 15 amino acids. CDR1 is SGDLS, CDR2 YYNGEE, per germline. V was shortened by 3 bases and J by 3 bases, with 14 bases between the two germline ends. Written as DNA, the CDR3 is TGTGCCAGCAGCGCGCAGACCGGGGAAACAGATACGCAGTATTTT. This codes for CASSAQTGETDTQYF.

The chain combines TRBV9 with TRBJ2-7; D gene ambiguous. Trimming cost V 0 bases and J 1 base, with 11 bases left between them. The germline gives CDR1 SGDLS, CDR2 YYNGEE. CDR3 length equals 15 residues. The CDR3 sequence is CASSVEGYSSYEQYF. CDR3 coding DNA: TGTGCCAGCAGCGTAGAAGGGTACTCTTCCTACGAGCAGTACTTC.

The chain recombines TRBV19 with TRBJ1-4; D is unclear. Germline assignment: CDR1 LNHDA and CDR2 SQIVND (reference sequence). V was clipped by 3 bases and J by 5 bases, with 10 bases between them. The CDR3 has 14 amino acids. CDR3 sequence: CASSIGSTNEKLFF. In DNA, the CDR3 is TGTGCCAGTAGTATCGGGTCTACGAATGAAAAACTGTTTTTT.

The V gene is TRBV28, the J gene TRBJ2-3, with 9 bases that match TRBD1. V trimming: 4 bases; J trimming: 3 bases; junction bases outside the gene matches: 2. The CDR3 covers 14 residues. Germline CDR1 MDHEN, CDR2 SYDVKM. The CDR3 reads CASSSGTGTDTQYF. The CDR3 region has the DNA TGTGCCAGCAGTTCCGGGACAGGGACAGATACGCAGTATTTT. The whole variable domain, filled in from reference TRBV28 and TRBJ2-3, reads DVKVTQSSRYLVKRTGEKVFLECVQDMDHENMFWYRQDPGLGLRLIYFSYDVKMKEKGDIPEGYSVSREKKERFSLILESASTNQTSMYLCASSSGTGTDTQYFGPGTRLTVL.

This chain connects TRBV11-2 to TRBJ1-1; TRBD1 matches at 7 bases. Germline assignment: CDR1 SGHAT and CDR2 FQNNGV. V lost 5 bases to trimming and J lost 5 bases; unmatched junction nucleotides: 11. CDR3 length equals 15 residues. CDR3 coding DNA: TGTGCCAGCAGCACCCGACAGGGAGGTAGAACTGAAGCTTTCTTT. It is translated as CASSTRQGGRTEAFF.

This sequence joins TRBV5-6 and TRBJ2-3; 7 positions agree with TRBD2. The V and J ends lost 3 bases and 3 bases, in that order; junction bases with no gene match: 1. Germline CDR1 reads SGHDT; CDR2 reads YYEEEE. The CDR3 covers 13 residues. CDR3 bases: TGTGCCAGCAGCTCTAGCGGAACAGATACGCAGTATTTT. Translated: CASSSSGTDTQYF.

This clone turned up a few times. J is TRBJ2-5 and V is TRBV6-1; D gene uncertain. This CDR3 comprises 15 residues. The V end lost 1 base, the J end lost 3 bases, and 12 bases lay between the germline ends. Germline CDR1 is MNHNS and CDR2 is SASEGT. This CDR3 reads CASSEGWAGKETQYF. The CDR3 DNA reads as TGTGCCAGCAGTGAAGGGTGGGCAGGTAAAGAGACCCAGTACTTC.

The genes are TRBV7-8 and TRBJ1-1; D is unresolved. Germline values: CDR1 SGHVS, CDR2 FQNEAQ. This CDR3 is built from 16 residues. Trimming shortened V by 1 base and J by 1 base, and 13 bases separated the two germline ends. Written as DNA, the CDR3 is TGTGCCAGCAGCTTAGGGCAGCTTTATCGGAACACTGAAGCTTTCTTT. This translates into CASSLGQLYRNTEAFF.

This chain uses TRBV25-1 with TRBJ1-2, with D possibly TRBD1 on 5 matching bases. Germline V gene lookup returns CDR1 MGHDK and CDR2 SYGVNS. V was pared by 5 bases and J by 4 bases, with 11 bases between. This CDR3 is 13 amino acids long. The CDR3 reads CASSPYGAYGYTF. For the CDR3, the DNA is TGTGCCAGCAGTCCTTACGGGGCCTATGGCTACACCTTC.

The chain has TRBV11-2 and TRBJ2-5; 8 nucleotides align to TRBD1. The J call is doubtful: the DNA matches TRBJ2-7 better. CDR3 length equals 15 residues. Germline V CDR1 and CDR2: SGHAT, FQNNGV. The CDR3 loop is CASSYGTGIFYEQYF. In DNA, the CDR3 is TGTGCCAGCAGCTACGGGACAGGAATTTTCTACGAGCAGTACTTC.

V is TRBV11-2 and J is TRBJ1-2; no clear D. The V and J ends lost 1 base and 2 bases respectively, with 11 bases between them. CDR3 length equals 15 residues. Looked up from germline, CDR1 is SGHAT and CDR2 is FQNNGV. CDR3 sequence (DNA): TGTGCCAGCAGCTTAGTCCCGGGTTGGAACTATGGCTACACCTTC. Translation: CASSLVPGWNYGYTF.

The rearrangement joins TRBV18 to TRBJ1-1; 7 bases match TRBD1. The trim removed 3 bases at V and 8 bases at J, leaving 15 bases unmatched. Germline assignment: CDR1 KGHSH and CDR2 LQKENI. The CDR3 runs 16 residues. CDR3 loop: CASSPLDRNEVAEAFF. The CDR3 DNA reads TGTGCCAGCTCACCCTTGGACAGGAACGAAGTCGCGGAAGCTTTCTTT. Variable domain in full (rest from reference TRBV18 and TRBJ1-1): NAGVMQNPRHLVRRRGQEARLRCSPMKGHSHVYWYRQLPEEGLKFMVYLQKENIIDESGMPKERFSAEFPKEGPSILRIQQVVRGDSAAYFCASSPLDRNEVAEAFFGQGTRLTVV.

V usage is TRBV2 and J usage is TRBJ1-2; D possibly corresponds to TRBD1 (5 bases). There are 14 residues in the CDR3. From germline, CDR1 is SNHLY and CDR2 FYNNEI. The V and J ends lost 6 bases and 5 bases respectively, with 16 bases between them. The CDR3 region is CASSRGTDVYGYTF. The CDR3 DNA reads TGTGCCAGCAGCAGAGGGACTGACGTTTATGGCTACACCTTC.

The rearrangement uses TRBV25-1 and TRBJ1-1; D not certain. This CDR3 comprises 13 residues. Germline assignment: CDR1 MGHDK and CDR2 SYGVNS. V was cut by 5 bases and J by 2 bases, with 9 bases left in between. In DNA, the CDR3 is TGTGCCAGCAGTAGGACGGCTAACACTGAAGCTTTCTTT. It specifies CASSRTANTEAFF.

The rearrangement uses TRBV9 and TRBJ1-3; D might be TRBD1 (6 bases). Germline V gives CDR1 SGDLS, CDR2 YYNGEE. Trimming stripped 3 bases from V and 0 bases from J, with 16 bases between. This CDR3 is 17 amino acids long. CDR3 DNA sequence: TGTGCCAGCAGCGCCCTAGGTGGACAGCACTCTGGAAACACCATATATTTT. This gives the protein CASSALGGQHSGNTIYF.

The rearrangement links TRBV5-6 to TRBJ1-2, with 7 bases that match TRBD1. The CDR3 is 15 amino acids. The trim removed 0 bases at V and 4 bases at J, leaving 6 bases unmatched. CDR1 SGHDT and CDR2 YYEEEE come from the germline V gene. The CDR3 sequence: CASSLAAGGSYGYTF. The CDR3 DNA reads TGTGCCAGCAGCTTGGCCGCAGGGGGTAGCTATGGCTACACCTTC.